This is a list of T cell receptor beta chains from one sample in a study of early T cells in non-severe SARS-CoV-2 infection. TCRdb redid the calling of the 5' RACE reads with MiXCR, one entry per CDR3 protein. Of tens of thousands of distinct CDR3 sequences listed, roughly 10% were seen once; the top ten hold 6.5%. Sequencing was carried out using whole blood. These receptors originate from an adult who was a healthcare worker with PCR-confirmed SARS-CoV-2 infection or an uninfected control (not recorded which). Each CDR3 is given with its conserved first and last residue. Each record gives: V gene, clone size, D gene, J gene, CDR3 DNA, CDR3 protein. D genes are given only for firm matches. Some rows have no size entry. The others give once, few or many, or a class for an expanded clone.

V gene: TRBV12-3/TRBV12-4; clone size: -; D gene: -; J gene: TRBJ2-5; CDR3 DNA: TGTGCCAGCAGTTTCCGGCGGGCGGGAATCCAAGAGACCCAGTACTTC; CDR3 protein: CASSFRRAGIQETQYF
V gene: TRBV19; clone size: many; D gene: -; J gene: TRBJ2-6; CDR3 DNA: TGTGCCAGTAGTTTTTACTCTGGGGCCAACGTCCTGACTTTC; CDR3 protein: CASSFYSGANVLTF
V gene: TRBV4-2; clone size: -; D gene: TRBD2; J gene: TRBJ2-5; CDR3 DNA: TGTGCCAGCAGCCCCTCTAGCGGGAGGAGGCAAGAGACCCAGTACTTC; CDR3 protein: CASSPSSGRRQETQYF
V gene: TRBV27; clone size: many; D gene: TRBD1; J gene: TRBJ2-7; CDR3 DNA: TGTGCCACCCAAGACAGGGCCGACGAGCAGTACTTC; CDR3 protein: CATQDRADEQYF
V gene: TRBV5-4; clone size: many; D gene: -; J gene: TRBJ1-2; CDR3 DNA: TGTGCCAGCAGCTCAAACCGGGACACCTTTGGCTACACCTTC; CDR3 protein: CASSSNRDTFGYTF
V gene: TRBV6-1; clone size: -; D gene: -; J gene: TRBJ1-1; CDR3 DNA: TGTGCCAGCGGGAACAGTTGGACTGAAGCTTTCTTT; CDR3 protein: CASGNSWTEAFF
V gene: TRBV4-2; clone size: few; D gene: -; J gene: TRBJ2-3; CDR3 DNA: TGTGCCAGCAGCCTCGGGATCACCACAGATACGCAGTATTTT; CDR3 protein: CASSLGITTDTQYF
V gene: TRBV14; clone size: once; D gene: -; J gene: TRBJ2-7; CDR3 DNA: TGTGCCAGCAGCCAGGCCTCCTTGATGGGCGAGCAGTACTTC; CDR3 protein: CASSQASLMGEQYF
V gene: TRBV27; clone size: many; D gene: -; J gene: TRBJ2-2; CDR3 DNA: TGTGCCAGCAGTTTGAACGGGGAGCTGTTTTTT; CDR3 protein: CASSLNGELFF
V gene: TRBV7-9; clone size: once; D gene: -; J gene: TRBJ1-1; CDR3 DNA: TGTGCCAGCACCCTTTTGGGGGGGGGAAGGCCTGAAGCTTTCTTT; CDR3 protein: CASTLLGGGRPEAFF
V gene: TRBV5-6; clone size: few; D gene: TRBD1; J gene: TRBJ2-1; CDR3 DNA: TGTGCCAGCAGCCGGACAGGGGGCTGGATGTCAAATGAGCAGTTCTTC; CDR3 protein: CASSRTGGWMSNEQFF
V gene: TRBV2; clone size: many; D gene: -; J gene: TRBJ1-1; CDR3 DNA: TGTGCCGCGAGTAGAGCGATTTATCGCACTGAAGCTTTCTTT; CDR3 protein: CAASRAIYRTEAFF
V gene: TRBV20-1; clone size: many; D gene: -; J gene: TRBJ2-3; CDR3 DNA: TGCAGTGCAGGGGGGAGGCCCACAGATACGCAGTATTTT; CDR3 protein: CSAGGRPTDTQYF
V gene: TRBV20-1; clone size: many; D gene: -; J gene: TRBJ2-3; CDR3 DNA: TGCAGTGCTACTAAACTAAGGGGGGGGAGCACAGATACGCAGTATTTT; CDR3 protein: CSATKLRGGSTDTQYF
V gene: TRBV20-1; clone size: many; D gene: -; J gene: TRBJ1-5; CDR3 DNA: TGCAGTGCTAACGGGGGGGCTTTTGGGGCCCAGCATTTT; CDR3 protein: CSANGGAFGAQHF
V gene: TRBV7-9; clone size: many; D gene: TRBD2; J gene: TRBJ2-1; CDR3 DNA: TGTGCCAGCACCCTAGCGGGAGGGAGGAATGAGCAGTTCTTC; CDR3 protein: CASTLAGGRNEQFF
V gene: TRBV5-1; clone size: -; D gene: TRBD1; J gene: TRBJ2-4; CDR3 DNA: TGCGCCAGCAGCTTGACAGGGGGCCTTTCGGCCAAAAACATTCAGTACTTC; CDR3 protein: CASSLTGGLSAKNIQYF
V gene: TRBV11-2; clone size: few; D gene: TRBD1; J gene: TRBJ1-2; CDR3 DNA: TGTGCCAGCAGACCCATCCGGGACAGGGGACCGACTAACTATGGCTACACCTTC; CDR3 protein: CASRPIRDRGPTNYGYTF
V gene: TRBV5-4; clone size: -; D gene: TRBD1; J gene: TRBJ2-1; CDR3 DNA: TGTGCCAGCAGCTTGGAGAGACAGGGCTACAATGAGCAGTTCTTC; CDR3 protein: CASSLERQGYNEQFF
V gene: TRBV29-1; clone size: many; D gene: -; J gene: TRBJ2-2; CDR3 DNA: TGCAGAAGAAGGTGGGAGCGAGAAACCGGGGAGCTGTTTTTT; CDR3 protein: CRRRWERETGELFF
V gene: TRBV14; clone size: -; D gene: -; J gene: TRBJ2-7; CDR3 DNA: TGTGCCAGCAGCCCCGGACTCCTAAGCGCCTACGAGCAGTACTTC; CDR3 protein: CASSPGLLSAYEQYF
V gene: TRBV3-1; clone size: -; D gene: TRBD2; J gene: TRBJ2-5; CDR3 DNA: TGTGCCAGCAGCCCGGGAGGAGGAGGGGAGACCCAGTACTTC; CDR3 protein: CASSPGGGGETQYF
V gene: TRBV9; clone size: -; D gene: TRBD1; J gene: TRBJ2-3; CDR3 DNA: TGTGCCAGCAGGAGAAGGACAGGGGAAGATACGCAGTATTTT; CDR3 protein: CASRRRTGEDTQYF
V gene: TRBV4-2; clone size: many; D gene: -; J gene: TRBJ1-2; CDR3 DNA: TGTGCCAGCAGCCAAGATGGGCTTGGGATTATATATGGCTACACCTTC; CDR3 protein: CASSQDGLGIIYGYTF
V gene: TRBV24-1; clone size: many; D gene: TRBD1; J gene: TRBJ2-2; CDR3 DNA: TGTGCCACCAGTGACCAAGACAGGGGCGACACCGGGGAGCTGTTTTTT; CDR3 protein: CATSDQDRGDTGELFF
V gene: TRBV29-1; clone size: many; D gene: -; J gene: TRBJ2-3; CDR3 DNA: TGCAGCCTGACTCAGGGTTCTAGCACAGATACGCAGTATTTT; CDR3 protein: CSLTQGSSTDTQYF
V gene: TRBV7-9; clone size: few; D gene: -; J gene: TRBJ2-5; CDR3 DNA: TGTGCCAGCAGCTTAGCAAGCGGTCAGCGAGAGACCCAGTACTTC; CDR3 protein: CASSLASGQRETQYF
V gene: TRBV20-1; clone size: many; D gene: TRBD2; J gene: TRBJ2-7; CDR3 DNA: TGCAGTGCTAGTCGGCTAGCGGGAGGGGGGACCTACGAGCAGTACTTC; CDR3 protein: CSASRLAGGGTYEQYF
V gene: TRBV29-1; clone size: -; D gene: -; J gene: TRBJ1-1; CDR3 DNA: TGCAGCGTCGGCGGGAGCACTGAAGCTTTCTTT; CDR3 protein: CSVGGSTEAFF
V gene: TRBV29-1; clone size: medium-sized; D gene: -; J gene: TRBJ2-3; CDR3 DNA: TGCAGCGCAACAGGAGGGCAGACCCCCGGGTATTTT; CDR3 protein: CSATGGQTPGYF
V gene: TRBV20-1; clone size: -; D gene: -; J gene: TRBJ2-7; CDR3 DNA: TGCAGTGCTAGATTGGGGGTGGGATCCTACGAGCAGTACTTC; CDR3 protein: CSARLGVGSYEQYF
V gene: TRBV3-1; clone size: many; D gene: TRBD1; J gene: TRBJ2-5; CDR3 DNA: TGTGCCAGCAGCCAGGGACAGGGGTTGCCCCAGTACTTC; CDR3 protein: CASSQGQGLPQYF
V gene: TRBV10-2; clone size: many; D gene: -; J gene: TRBJ2-1; CDR3 DNA: TGCGCCAGCAGTGAACTCACTGAGCAGTTCTTC; CDR3 protein: CASSELTEQFF
V gene: TRBV29-1; clone size: -; D gene: -; J gene: TRBJ2-4; CDR3 DNA: TGCAGCGTTGCAGGGCGGGCAGGGGAAAACATTCAGTACTTC; CDR3 protein: CSVAGRAGENIQYF
V gene: TRBV18; clone size: many; D gene: -; J gene: TRBJ1-1; CDR3 DNA: TGTGCCAGCTCACCAGACACAGCGAACACTGAAGCTTTCTTT; CDR3 protein: CASSPDTANTEAFF
V gene: TRBV20-1; clone size: -; D gene: -; J gene: TRBJ2-1; CDR3 DNA: TGCAGTGCTAGAGTGGGTTTTTCCTACAATGAGCAGTTCTTC; CDR3 protein: CSARVGFSYNEQFF
V gene: TRBV7-9; clone size: many; D gene: TRBD1; J gene: TRBJ1-1; CDR3 DNA: TGTGCCAGCAGCTTAGCAATCGCAGGGGGTCGGACTGAAGCTTTCTTT; CDR3 protein: CASSLAIAGGRTEAFF
V gene: TRBV20-1; clone size: -; D gene: -; J gene: TRBJ2-1; CDR3 DNA: TGCAGTGCTAGCCCCTCTAGATTGTCCTACAATGAGCAGTTCTTC; CDR3 protein: CSASPSRLSYNEQFF
V gene: TRBV29-1; clone size: -; D gene: TRBD2; J gene: TRBJ2-2; CDR3 DNA: TGCAGCGTCGCACTAGCGGGCAGCACCGGGGAGCTGTTTTTT; CDR3 protein: CSVALAGSTGELFF
V gene: TRBV7-2; clone size: many; D gene: TRBD2; J gene: TRBJ2-1; CDR3 DNA: TGTGCCAGCAGCTTAGCCCCGGGACTAGCGGGAGTGCGGTTCTTC; CDR3 protein: CASSLAPGLAGVRFF
V gene: TRBV12-3/TRBV12-4; clone size: -; D gene: -; J gene: TRBJ1-5; CDR3 DNA: TGTGCCAGCAGTAACAGTTCCTTTAACAATCAGCCCCAGCATTTT; CDR3 protein: CASSNSSFNNQPQHF